This T cell receptor beta chain was documented in a study of cytotoxic CD8 clonotypes in ibrutinib-treated CLL. This CDR3 is built from 14 residues. Trimming removed 6 bases from V and 5 bases from J, with 16 bases in between. The germline gives CDR1 MNHEY, CDR2 SMNVEV (reference sequence). General observations from the study: Rising at ibrutinib response, clonality subsequently fell back toward baseline at progression. Contraction or stability on treatment characterized the public clonotypes, which were uncommon. Sustained-remission patients were sampled at different times than progressing patients were.

On this clone itself: The antigen remains unidentified.

TCRdb keeps only in-frame clones here, not all; method: immunoSEQ multiplex PCR. This table holds 200,000 to 250,000 clones, 70% to 75% found once. Source: PBMCs, taken after 12 months of ibrutinib treatment. The TCR was taken from a human donor with chronic lymphocytic leukemia. The chain recombines TRBV27 with TRBJ1-2; the D gene is possibly TRBD1 (5 bases). As DNA, the CDR3 is TGTGCCAGCAGGGGCCGGGACTTTGGGTATGGCTACACCTTC. Protein: CASRGRDFGYGYTF.